Given below is one T cell receptor beta chain in context. This specimen belongs to a study of shared clonotypes between healthy human individuals. Germline values: CDR1 KGHSH, CDR2 LQKENI. The length of the CDR3 is 16 residues. V shed 0 bases and J shed 2 bases, with 11 bases lying between them. Deep-level assay runs were performed. TCRdb's copy holds only in-frame clones and misses some; the assay was immunoSEQ multiplex PCR. Seen here are more than 850,000 clones, around 82% observed once, and the top ten hold approximately 0.5%. The chain joins TRBV18 to TRBJ1-5; a weak D match, TRBD1 (5 bases). This clonotype was sampled from a young man in good health. Some clones in this sample may be carry-over from other donors' samples. Sequenced: memory CD4+ T cells from PBMCs. Subset: CD45RA-negative fraction. Here the CDR3 reads CASSPPVGLGNQPQHF. CDR3 sequence (DNA): TGTGCCAGCTCACCACCAGTGGGGCTCGGCAATCAGCCCCAGCATTTT.